Shown below are 27 T cell receptor beta chains from a single sample sequenced in a study of cytomegalovirus exposure and HLA in healthy donors. The study ran its PCR with 60 Vbeta and 13 Jbeta primers. Method: immunoSEQ multiplex PCR; TCRdb's copy keeps in-frame clones and lacks some. The sample holds roughly 120,000 clones, roughly four fifths seen once. The sequenced material came from PBMCs. The receptors stem from a woman in her forties or fifties in good health and CMV-seropositive.

V gene TRBV12-2 combines with J gene TRBJ1-2. TRBV12-2 is a recognized pseudogene. The length of the CDR3 is 17 residues. CDR3 protein: CASRLPRMRSINYGYTF. The CDR3 DNA reads TGTGCAAGTCGCTTACCCCGTATGAGATCTATTAACTATGGCTACACCTTC.

The rearrangement joins TRBV14 to TRBJ1-3; no clear D gene. Trimming removed 4 bases at V and 1 base at J, with 20 bases between. This CDR3 region has 18 residues. Germline V gene lookup returns CDR1 SGHDN and CDR2 FVKESK. In nucleotides, the CDR3 is TGTGCCAGCAGCCTCTCTTCCGCTGACTTCTTATCTGGAAACACCATATATTTT. It codes for CASSLSSADFLSGNTIYF.

The chain carries TRBV20-1 and TRBJ2-7, with unresolved D. This CDR3 spans 11 amino acids. Trimming took off 0 bases at V and 7 bases at J, with 7 bases between the two ends. The germline V gene encodes CDR1 DFQATT and CDR2 SNEGSKA (reference sequence). The CDR3 sequence is CSARDSREQYF. In DNA form, the CDR3 reads TGCAGTGCTAGAGATAGCCGGGAGCAGTACTTC.

This chain links TRBV2 with TRBJ2-7; 7 nucleotides align to TRBD1. Trimming at V came to 8 bases and at J to 2 bases, leaving 6 bases not matched to a gene. The CDR3 has 13 residues. In germline, CDR1 is SNHLY, CDR2 FYNNEI. In DNA, the CDR3 is TGTGCCAGCCTCATGACAGGGCCCTACGAGCAGTACTTC. This translates into CASLMTGPYEQYF. Combining the CDR3 with reference TRBV2 and TRBJ2-7 gives the whole variable domain EPEVTQTPSHQVTQMGQEVILRCVPISNHLYFYWYRQILGQKVEFLVSFYNNEISEKSEIFDDQFSVERPDGSNFTLKIRSTKLEDSAMYFCASLMTGPYEQYFGPGTRLTVT.

The V gene is TRBV5-6, the J gene TRBJ2-5; D is unclear. The CDR3 consists of 13 residues. V was clipped by 5 bases and J by 5 bases, with 13 bases between them. Germline CDR1 SGHDT, CDR2 YYEEEE. CDR3 loop: CASSATLLETQYF. The CDR3 DNA reads as TGTGCCAGCAGTGCTACCTTATTGGAGACCCAGTACTTC.

The chain couples TRBV4-1 to TRBJ1-3; TRBD1 aligns across 8 bases. The CDR3 has 16 residues. V trimming: 5 bases; J trimming: 0 bases; junction bases outside the gene matches: 6. Germline loops: CDR1 MGHRA, CDR2 YSYEKL. DNA of the CDR3: TGCGCCAGCAGCAACCCCGGGACAGGCTCTGGAAACACCATATATTTT. It codes for CASSNPGTGSGNTIYF.

V usage is TRBV10-2 and J usage is TRBJ2-6, with D uncertain. The CDR3 is 15 amino acids. V shed 3 bases and J shed 0 bases, with 6 bases lying between them. The germline V gene has CDR1 WSHSY and CDR2 SAAADI. CDR3 protein: CASSDHSSGANVLTF. CDR3 sequence (DNA): TGCGCCAGCAGTGATCACAGCTCTGGGGCCAACGTCCTGACTTTC.

The chain carries TRBV11-1 and TRBJ2-7, with D hard to call. Germline lookup yields CDR1 SGHAT and CDR2 FQDESV (reference sequence). V dropped 2 bases and J dropped 1 base, with 6 bases sitting between them. This CDR3 comprises 13 residues. This CDR3 reads CASSLTRSYEQYF. The CDR3 DNA follows: TGTGCCAGCAGCTTAACCAGGTCCTACGAGCAGTACTTC.

The chain recombines TRBV9 with TRBJ2-5; a possible D gene is TRBD1 (5 bases). CDR3 size: 15 residues. Deletions cut 0 bases from V and 5 bases from J, with 14 bases between. Germline V gene lookup returns CDR1 SGDLS and CDR2 YYNGEE. This CDR3 reads CASSVGGRDVETQYF. CDR3 DNA: TGTGCCAGCAGCGTAGGGGGCAGGGATGTGGAGACCCAGTACTTC.

The chain couples TRBV7-3 to TRBJ2-5; a possible D gene is TRBD1 (5 bases). Germline CDR1 SGHTA, CDR2 FQGTGA. V was trimmed by 3 bases and J by 5 bases, leaving 16 bases between them. The CDR3 sequence is 15 residues long. The CDR3 loop reads CASSFQAGHRETQYF. Written as DNA, the CDR3 is TGTGCCAGCAGCTTTCAGGCAGGGCATCGGGAGACCCAGTACTTC.

Turning to this clone: Other DNA sequences in the sample encode the same CDR3. The rearrangement joins TRBV7-9 to TRBJ2-7; TRBD1 matches at 9 bases. V gave up 3 bases and J gave up 1 base; unmatched junction bases: 4. CDR1 and CDR2 from the germline V gene are SEHNR and FQNEAQ (reference sequence). The CDR3 totals 15 residues. The CDR3 is CASSFPGQGSYEQYF. In DNA, the CDR3 is TGTGCCAGCAGCTTTCCGGGACAGGGTTCCTACGAGCAGTACTTC.

The chain couples TRBV6-1 to TRBJ1-5; D is unresolved. Germline lookup yields CDR1 MNHNS and CDR2 SASEGT. V dropped 6 bases and J dropped 4 bases, with 13 bases sitting between them. The length of the CDR3 is 14 residues. CDR3 sequence (DNA): TGTGCCAGCAGGGGGAGAGAGCAAAATCAGCCCCAGCATTTT. Protein: CASRGREQNQPQHF.

This chain links TRBV11-2 with TRBJ1-3; no firm D call. In germline, CDR1 is SGHAT, CDR2 FQNNGV. This CDR3 has 15 residues. With 7 bases removed from V and 0 bases from J, the gap between germline ends came to 13 bases. The CDR3 nucleotides read TGTGCCAGCACCCCCCTTACCGGCTCTGGAAACACCATATATTTT. It translates to CASTPLTGSGNTIYF.

The J gene is TRBJ2-1, the V gene TRBV7-7; possible D gene TRBD1, 6 bases. The CDR3 length is 13 residues. The V and J ends lost 4 bases and 4 bases respectively, with 8 bases between them. Germline-derived CDR1 and CDR2 are SSHAT and FNYEAQ (reference sequence). The CDR3: CASSSGTYNEQFF. The CDR3, as DNA: TGTGCCAGCAGCTCAGGGACATACAATGAGCAGTTCTTC.

V is TRBV19 and J is TRBJ2-7; D may be TRBD2 (6 bases). The CDR3 contains 13 residues. Germline V CDR1 and CDR2: LNHDA, SQIVND (reference sequence). Trimming left V 5 bases short and J 7 bases short, with 15 bases between. The CDR3 region has the DNA TGTGCCAGTAGTTGGACAAAGGCGGGAGAGCAGTACTTC. It translates to CASSWTKAGEQYF.

This clone was recorded only once. The chain carries TRBV5-4 and TRBJ2-2, with TRBD2 as a possible D gene (7 bases). Trimming shortened V by 4 bases and J by 5 bases, and 18 bases separated the two germline ends. The CDR3 is 16 amino acids. CDR1 and CDR2 (germline): SGHNT, YYREEE (reference sequence). The CDR3 sequence is CASSPRRGAGTGELFF. In DNA, the CDR3 is TGTGCCAGCAGCCCCCGCCGGGGGGCTGGAACCGGGGAGCTGTTTTTT. Complete variable domain (other parts from reference TRBV5-4 and TRBJ2-2): ETGVTQSPTHLIKTRGQQVTLRCSSQSGHNTVSWYQQALGQGPQFIFQYYREEENGRGNFPPRFSGLQFPNYSSELNVNALELDDSALYLCASSPRRGAGTGELFFGEGSRLTVL.

This sequence joins TRBV7-9 and TRBJ2-3, with TRBD1 matching 9 bases. The CDR3 consists of 15 residues. Losses at the gene ends were 8 bases for V and 2 bases for J; bases not matched to a gene: 8. Germline V gives CDR1 SEHNR, CDR2 FQNEAQ (reference sequence). The CDR3 sequence is CASAPGQGNTDTQYF. The CDR3, as DNA: TGTGCCAGCGCACCGGGACAGGGAAACACAGATACGCAGTATTTT.

The chain is built from TRBV5-1 and TRBJ2-3; TRBD2 matches at 11 bases. CDR1 and CDR2 from the germline V gene are SGHRS and YFSETQ. This CDR3 is 16 amino acids long. The V and J ends lost 3 bases and 2 bases, in that order; junction bases with no gene match: 5. The CDR3 sequence: CASSSGTSGTTDTQYF. DNA of the CDR3: TGCGCCAGCAGCTCTGGGACTAGCGGTACCACAGATACGCAGTATTTT.

The V gene is TRBV6-5, the J gene TRBJ1-5; TRBD1 agrees at 7 bases. The CDR3 is 14 residues long. V was pared by 2 bases and J by 5 bases, with 3 bases of the junction left unmatched. The V gene's germline CDR1 is MNHEY and CDR2 SVGAGI. CDR3 region: CASSYRGPDQPQHF. CDR3 sequence (DNA): TGTGCCAGCAGTTACAGGGGGCCCGATCAGCCCCAGCATTTT.

This clone has only one observation. The chain carries TRBV5-8 and TRBJ2-3; weak D call: TRBD2 (6 bases). The CDR3 is 13 amino acids. From germline, CDR1 is SGHTS and CDR2 YDEGEE. Trimming pared 4 bases from V and 4 bases from J, leaving 10 bases between. CDR3 protein: CASSRDFADTQYF. CDR3 bases: TGTGCCAGCAGCCGGGACTTTGCAGATACGCAGTATTTT.

The rearrangement joins TRBV5-1 to TRBJ2-1, with TRBD1 matching 7 bases. The V and J ends lost 1 base and 5 bases, in that order; junction bases with no gene match: 6. There are 15 residues in the CDR3. Germline values: CDR1 SGHRS, CDR2 YFSETQ. CDR3 sequence: CASSLWGTENNEQFF. The DNA of the CDR3 is TGCGCCAGCAGCTTGTGGGGGACAGAAAACAATGAGCAGTTCTTC.

The chain couples TRBV27 to TRBJ1-5, with a tentative D call TRBD1 (6 bases). V was pared by 6 bases and J by 7 bases, with 19 bases between. This CDR3 has 15 amino acids. Germline V gene sequence: CDR1 MNHEY, CDR2 SMNVEV (reference sequence). The CDR3 DNA is TGTGCCAGCAGGCGGACAGATCGAGATCCCCAGCCCCAGCATTTT. It specifies CASRRTDRDPQPQHF.

The chain couples TRBV27 to TRBJ2-1, with a tentative D call TRBD2 (6 bases). Trimming shortened V by 6 bases and J by 7 bases, and 13 bases separated the two germline ends. This CDR3 spans 13 amino acids. Germline V gene data show CDR1 as MNHEY and CDR2 as SMNVEV (reference sequence). The CDR3 nucleotides read TGTGCCAGCAGGGGGACTTTGGGGAATGAGCAGTTCTTC. It specifies CASRGTLGNEQFF.

J is TRBJ2-7 and V is TRBV7-8, with D tentatively TRBD1 (6 bases). Trimming cost V 2 bases and J 5 bases, with 13 bases left between them. In germline, CDR1 is SGHVS, CDR2 FQNEAQ. The CDR3 has 14 amino acids. The CDR3 coding sequence is TGTGCCAGCAGCTTACGTACAGGGATAAACGAGCAGTACTTC. Translated, it gives CASSLRTGINEQYF. The entire variable domain, with the rest obtained from reference TRBV7-8 and TRBJ2-7, is as follows: GAGVSQSPRYKVAKRGQDVALRCDPISGHVSLFWYQQALGQGPEFLTYFQNEAQLDKSGLPSDRFFAERPEGSVSTLKIQRTQQEDSAVYLCASSLRTGINEQYFGPGTRLTVT.

This clone was found once. The V gene is TRBV28, the J gene TRBJ1-2; D is unresolved. The CDR3 sequence is 12 residues long. Germline assignment: CDR1 MDHEN and CDR2 SYDVKM. Deletions cut 5 bases from V and 7 bases from J, with 11 bases between. CDR3 sequence: CASSNILSGYTF. The CDR3 region has the DNA TGTGCCAGCAGTAACATCTTGTCTGGCTACACCTTC.

V and J are TRBV6-5 and TRBJ1-5; TRBD1 might be the D (5 bases). CDR1 and CDR2 (germline): MNHEY, SVGAGI. V lost 4 bases to trimming and J lost 4 bases, with 8 bases between them. The CDR3 consists of 13 residues. The CDR3 protein is CASSSYRNQPQHF. The CDR3, as DNA: TGTGCCAGCAGTTCCTACAGGAATCAGCCCCAGCATTTT.

The chain employs TRBV6-1 and TRBJ2-5; TRBD1 matches at 7 bases. The DNA end lines up better with TRBJ2-7; the J call may be wrong. This CDR3 has 14 residues. Germline lookup yields CDR1 MNHNS and CDR2 SASEGT. CDR3 in amino acids: CASSTGESRNEQYF. In DNA, the CDR3 is TGTGCCAGCAGTACAGGGGAGTCGAGGAACGAGCAGTACTTC.